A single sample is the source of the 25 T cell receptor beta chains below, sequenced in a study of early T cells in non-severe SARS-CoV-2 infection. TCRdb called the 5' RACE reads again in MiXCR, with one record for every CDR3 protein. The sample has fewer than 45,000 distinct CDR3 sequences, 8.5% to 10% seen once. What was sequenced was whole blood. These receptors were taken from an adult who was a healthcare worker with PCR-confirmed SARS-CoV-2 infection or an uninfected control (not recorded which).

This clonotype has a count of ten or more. CDR3 sequence: CASSFEGAYGYTF. CDR3 nucleotide sequence: TGTGCCAGCAGCTTCGAGGGCGCCTATGGCTACACCTTC. The chain has TRBV11-2 and TRBJ1-2, with D uncertain. The germline V gene has CDR1 SGHAT and CDR2 FQNNGV. Trimming cost V 3 bases and J 4 bases, with 9 bases left between them. This CDR3 spans 13 amino acids. The whole variable domain, remainder taken from reference TRBV11-2 and TRBJ1-2, is EAGVAQSPRYKIIEKRQSVAFWCNPISGHATLYWYQQILGQGPKLLIQFQNNGVVDDSQLPKDRFSAERLKGVDSTLKIQPAKLEDSAVYLCASSFEGAYGYTFGSGTRLTVV.

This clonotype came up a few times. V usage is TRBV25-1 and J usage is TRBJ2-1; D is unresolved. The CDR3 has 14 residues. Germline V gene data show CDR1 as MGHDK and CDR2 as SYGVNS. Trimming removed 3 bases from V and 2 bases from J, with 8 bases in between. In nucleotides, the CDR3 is TGTGCCAGCAGTGATACGGCGGCCTACAATGAGCAGTTCTTC. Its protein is CASSDTAAYNEQFF.

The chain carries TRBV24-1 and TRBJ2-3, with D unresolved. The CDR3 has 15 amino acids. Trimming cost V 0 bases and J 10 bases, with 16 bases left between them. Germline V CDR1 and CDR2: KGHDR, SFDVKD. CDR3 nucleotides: TGTGCCACCAGTGATTTGCCCGCCAACCGCGATGCGCAGTATTTT. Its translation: CATSDLPANRDAQYF.

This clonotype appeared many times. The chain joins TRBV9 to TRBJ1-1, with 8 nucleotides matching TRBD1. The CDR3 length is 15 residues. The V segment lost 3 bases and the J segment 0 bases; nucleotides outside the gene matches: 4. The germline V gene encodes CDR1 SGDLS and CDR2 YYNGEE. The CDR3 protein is CASSARQGMNTEAFF. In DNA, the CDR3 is TGTGCCAGCAGCGCAAGACAGGGGATGAACACTGAAGCTTTCTTT.

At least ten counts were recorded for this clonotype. Here the CDR3 DNA reads TGTGCCAGCAGCAGTACAGGGAGGAAGAACACTGAAGCTTTCTTT. Encoded protein: CASSSTGRKNTEAFF. The gene calls are TRBV3-1 and TRBJ1-1, with D possibly matching TRBD1 (6 bases). V was cut by 5 bases and J by 1 base, with 14 bases left in between. The CDR3 extends over 15 amino acids. CDR1 LGHDT and CDR2 YNNKEL come from the germline V gene (reference sequence). The whole variable domain, remainder taken from reference TRBV3-1 and TRBJ1-1, is DTAVSQTPKYLVTQMGNDKSIKCEQNLGHDTMYWYKQDSKKFLKIMFSYNNKELIINETVPNRFSPKSPDKAHLNLHINSLELGDSAVYFCASSSTGRKNTEAFFGQGTRLTVV.

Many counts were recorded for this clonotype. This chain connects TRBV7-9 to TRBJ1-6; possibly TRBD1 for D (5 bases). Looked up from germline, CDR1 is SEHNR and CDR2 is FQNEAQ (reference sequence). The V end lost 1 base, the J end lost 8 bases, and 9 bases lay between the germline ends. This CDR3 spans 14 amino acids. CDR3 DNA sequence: TGTGCCAGCAGCTTAGGGGGCGGTCATTCACCCCTCCACTTT. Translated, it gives CASSLGGGHSPLHF.

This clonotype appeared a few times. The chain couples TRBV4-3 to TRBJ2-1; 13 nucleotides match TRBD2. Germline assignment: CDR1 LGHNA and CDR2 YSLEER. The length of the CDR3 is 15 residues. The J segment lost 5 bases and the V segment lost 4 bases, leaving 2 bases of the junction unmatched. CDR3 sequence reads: CASSPGLAGNNEQFF. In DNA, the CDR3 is TGCGCCAGCAGCCCGGGACTAGCGGGGAACAATGAGCAGTTCTTC.

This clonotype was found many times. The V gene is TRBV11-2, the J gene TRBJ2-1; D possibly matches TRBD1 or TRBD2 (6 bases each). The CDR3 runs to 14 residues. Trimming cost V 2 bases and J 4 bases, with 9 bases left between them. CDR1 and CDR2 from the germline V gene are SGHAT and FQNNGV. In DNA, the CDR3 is TGTGCCAGCAGCTTATCGGGGGCTTACAATGAGCAGTTCTTC. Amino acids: CASSLSGAYNEQFF.

The CDR3 protein is CASSQHGNLAGELFF. In DNA form, the CDR3 reads TGTGCCAGCAGCCAGCACGGAAATTTGGCCGGGGAGCTGTTTTTT. This chain links TRBV11-2 with TRBJ2-2; no firm D call. The CDR3 runs 15 residues. The germline V and J ends were trimmed by 5 bases and 6 bases, with 16 bases remaining between them. Germline CDR1 is SGHAT and CDR2 is FQNNGV.

CDR3 loop: CASRSAGGETDTQYF. As DNA, the CDR3 is TGTGCCAGCAGATCAGCGGGGGGAGAGACAGATACGCAGTATTTT. The genes are TRBV6-5 and TRBJ2-3; the match to TRBD2 covers 9 bases. With V trimmed by 6 bases and J by 3 bases, 7 bases remained unmatched. The CDR3 is made up of 15 amino acids. Germline CDR1 and CDR2: MNHEY and SVGAGI.

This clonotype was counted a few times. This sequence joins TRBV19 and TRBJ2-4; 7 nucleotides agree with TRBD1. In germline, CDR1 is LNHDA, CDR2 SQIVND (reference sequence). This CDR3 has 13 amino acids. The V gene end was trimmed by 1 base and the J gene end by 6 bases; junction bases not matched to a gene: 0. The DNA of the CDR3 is TGTGCCAGTAGTATAGGACAGGGAAACATTCAGTACTTC. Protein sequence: CASSIGQGNIQYF.

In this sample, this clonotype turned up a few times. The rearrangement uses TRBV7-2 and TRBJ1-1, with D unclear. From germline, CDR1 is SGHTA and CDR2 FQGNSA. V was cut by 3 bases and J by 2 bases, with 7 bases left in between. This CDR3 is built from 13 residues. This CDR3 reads CASSFAGNTEAFF. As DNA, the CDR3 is TGTGCCAGCAGCTTTGCCGGTAACACTGAAGCTTTCTTT.

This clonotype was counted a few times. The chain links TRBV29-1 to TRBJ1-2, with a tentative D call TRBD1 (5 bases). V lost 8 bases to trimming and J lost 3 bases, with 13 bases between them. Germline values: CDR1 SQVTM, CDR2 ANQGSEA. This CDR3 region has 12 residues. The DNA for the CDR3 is TGCAGCACTACCGGGGGGGACTATGGCTACACCTTC. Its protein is CSTTGGDYGYTF.

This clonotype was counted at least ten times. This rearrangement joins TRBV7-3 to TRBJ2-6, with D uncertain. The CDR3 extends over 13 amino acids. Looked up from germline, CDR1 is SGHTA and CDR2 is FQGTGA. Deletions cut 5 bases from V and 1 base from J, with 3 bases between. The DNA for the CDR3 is TGTGCCAGCAGCGTTTCTGGGGCCAACGTCCTGACTTTC. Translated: CASSVSGANVLTF.

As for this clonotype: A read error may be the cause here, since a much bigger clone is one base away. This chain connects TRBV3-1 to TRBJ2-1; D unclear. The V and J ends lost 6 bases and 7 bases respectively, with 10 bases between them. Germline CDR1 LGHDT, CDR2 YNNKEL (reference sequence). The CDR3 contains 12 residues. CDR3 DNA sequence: TGTGCCAGCAGTCAGATCGATAATGAGCAGTTCTTC. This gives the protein CASSQIDNEQFF.

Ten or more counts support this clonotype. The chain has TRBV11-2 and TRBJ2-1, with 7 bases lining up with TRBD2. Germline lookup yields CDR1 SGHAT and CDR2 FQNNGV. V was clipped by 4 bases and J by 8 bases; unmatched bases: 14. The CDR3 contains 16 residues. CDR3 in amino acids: CASSSLKRGSGDEQFF. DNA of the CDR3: TGTGCCAGCAGCTCCTTAAAGCGGGGCTCCGGGGATGAGCAGTTCTTC.

The CDR3 loop reads CAISEAGRNTGELFF. The DNA of the CDR3 is TGTGCCATCAGTGAAGCGGGCAGGAACACCGGGGAGCTGTTTTTT. This rearrangement joins TRBV10-3 to TRBJ2-2; possible D gene TRBD2, 6 bases. Trimming shortened V by 3 bases and J by 1 base, and 9 bases separated the two germline ends. From germline, CDR1 is ENHRY and CDR2 SYGVKD. This CDR3 is 15 amino acids long.

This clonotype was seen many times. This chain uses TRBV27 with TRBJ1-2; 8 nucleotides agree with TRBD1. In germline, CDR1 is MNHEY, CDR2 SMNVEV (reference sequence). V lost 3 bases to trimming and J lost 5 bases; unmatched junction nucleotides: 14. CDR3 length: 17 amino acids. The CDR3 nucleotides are TGTGCCAGCAGTTTTCACCCCGACAGGGGAGTCGCTTATGGCTACACCTTC. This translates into CASSFHPDRGVAYGYTF.

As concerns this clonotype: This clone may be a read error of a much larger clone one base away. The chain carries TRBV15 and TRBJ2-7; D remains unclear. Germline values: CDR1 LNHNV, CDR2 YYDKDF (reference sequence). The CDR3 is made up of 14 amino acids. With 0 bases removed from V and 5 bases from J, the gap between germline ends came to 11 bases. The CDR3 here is CATSRDAKSDEQYF. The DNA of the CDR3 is TGTGCCACCAGCAGAGATGCGAAATCAGACGAGCAGTACTTC.

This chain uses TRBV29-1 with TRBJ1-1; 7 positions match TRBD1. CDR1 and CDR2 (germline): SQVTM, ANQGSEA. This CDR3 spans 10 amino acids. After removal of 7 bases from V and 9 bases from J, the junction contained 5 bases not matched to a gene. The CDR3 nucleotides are TGCAGCGGCGACAGGGAACAAGCTTTCTTT. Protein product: CSGDREQAFF.

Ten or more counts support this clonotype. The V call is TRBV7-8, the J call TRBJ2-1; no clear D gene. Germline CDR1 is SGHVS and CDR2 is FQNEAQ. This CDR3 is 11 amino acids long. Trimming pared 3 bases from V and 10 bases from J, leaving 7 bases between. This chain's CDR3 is CASSLIWEQFF. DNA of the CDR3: TGTGCCAGCAGCTTGATATGGGAGCAGTTCTTC.

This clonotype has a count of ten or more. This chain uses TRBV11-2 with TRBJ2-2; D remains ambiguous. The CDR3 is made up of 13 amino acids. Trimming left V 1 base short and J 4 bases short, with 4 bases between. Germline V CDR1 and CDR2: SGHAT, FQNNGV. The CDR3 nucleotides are TGTGCCAGCAGCTTAGCCGCCACCGGGGAGCTGTTTTTT. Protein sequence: CASSLAATGELFF.

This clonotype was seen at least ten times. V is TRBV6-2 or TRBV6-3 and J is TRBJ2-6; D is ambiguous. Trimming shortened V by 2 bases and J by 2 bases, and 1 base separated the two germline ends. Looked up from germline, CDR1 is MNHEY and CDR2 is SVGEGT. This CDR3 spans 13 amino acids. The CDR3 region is CASSYAGANVLTF. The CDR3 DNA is TGTGCCAGCAGTTACGCTGGGGCCAACGTCCTGACTTTC.

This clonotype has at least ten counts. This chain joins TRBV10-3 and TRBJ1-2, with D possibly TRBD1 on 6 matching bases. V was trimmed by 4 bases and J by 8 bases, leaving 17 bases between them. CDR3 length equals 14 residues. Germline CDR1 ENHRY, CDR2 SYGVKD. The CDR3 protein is CAISVLQGLGGYTF. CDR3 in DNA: TGTGCCATCAGTGTTCTTCAGGGGCTGGGAGGCTACACCTTC.

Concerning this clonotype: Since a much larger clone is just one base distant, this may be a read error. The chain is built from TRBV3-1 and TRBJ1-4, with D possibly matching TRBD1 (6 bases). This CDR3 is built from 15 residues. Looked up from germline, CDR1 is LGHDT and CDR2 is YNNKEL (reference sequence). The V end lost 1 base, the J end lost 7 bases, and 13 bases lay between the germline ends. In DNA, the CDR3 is TGTGCCAGCAGCCAAGGTTCAGGGGTGATTGAAAAACTGTTTTTT. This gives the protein CASSQGSGVIEKLFF.